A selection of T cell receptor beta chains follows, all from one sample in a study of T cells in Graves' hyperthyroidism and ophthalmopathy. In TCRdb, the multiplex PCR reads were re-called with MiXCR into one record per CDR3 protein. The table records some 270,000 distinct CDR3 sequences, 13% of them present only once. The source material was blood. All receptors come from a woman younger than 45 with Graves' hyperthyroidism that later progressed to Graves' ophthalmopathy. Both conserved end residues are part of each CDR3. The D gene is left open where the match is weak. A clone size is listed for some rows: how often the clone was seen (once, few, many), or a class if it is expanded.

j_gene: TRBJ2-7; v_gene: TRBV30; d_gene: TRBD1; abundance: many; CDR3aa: CAWGTGRYEQYF; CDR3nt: TGTGCCTGGGGGACAGGGAGGTACGAGCAGTACTTC
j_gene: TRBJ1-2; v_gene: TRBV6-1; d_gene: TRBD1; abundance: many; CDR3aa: CASRIPGTVYGYTF; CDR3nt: TGTGCCAGCAGAATACCTGGGACAGTCTATGGCTACACCTTC
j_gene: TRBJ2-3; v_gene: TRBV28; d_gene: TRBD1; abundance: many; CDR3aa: CASSTAGTGGADTQYF; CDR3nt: TGTGCCAGCAGTACCGCCGGGACAGGGGGCGCAGATACGCAGTATTTT
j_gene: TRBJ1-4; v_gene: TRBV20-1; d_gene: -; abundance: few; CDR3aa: CSARGTEPGHSNEKLFF; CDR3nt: TGCAGTGCTAGAGGAACTGAACCGGGACATTCAAATGAAAAACTGTTTTTT
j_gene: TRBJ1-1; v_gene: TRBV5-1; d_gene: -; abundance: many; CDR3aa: CASSQDKITEAFF; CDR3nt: TGCGCCAGCTCCCAGGACAAAATTACTGAAGCTTTCTTT
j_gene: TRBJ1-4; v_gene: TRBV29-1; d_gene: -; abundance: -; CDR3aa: CSVSQDGWVEKLFF; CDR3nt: TGCAGCGTTAGTCAGGACGGTTGGGTTGAAAAACTGTTTTTT
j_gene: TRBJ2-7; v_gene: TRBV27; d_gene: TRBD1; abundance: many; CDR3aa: CASSLSWTGPGEQYF; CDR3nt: TGTGCCAGCAGTTTATCTTGGACAGGGCCGGGCGAGCAGTACTTC
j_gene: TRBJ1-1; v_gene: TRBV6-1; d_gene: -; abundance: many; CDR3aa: CASSAPDRITEAFF; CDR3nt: TGTGCCAGCAGCGCTCCGGACAGAATCACTGAAGCTTTCTTT
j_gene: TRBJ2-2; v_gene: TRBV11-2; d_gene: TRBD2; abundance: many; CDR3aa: CASSPFSGDTGELFF; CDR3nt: TGTGCCAGCAGTCCATTTAGCGGGGACACCGGGGAGCTGTTTTTT
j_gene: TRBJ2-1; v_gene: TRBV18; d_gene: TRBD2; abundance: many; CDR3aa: CASSPPRLAVGDEQFF; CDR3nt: TGTGCCAGCTCACCACCGCGACTAGCGGTGGGGGATGAGCAGTTCTTC
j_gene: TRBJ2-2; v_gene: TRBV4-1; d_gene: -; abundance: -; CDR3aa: CASSQVGNTGELFF; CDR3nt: TGCGCCAGCAGCCAGGTGGGGAACACCGGGGAGCTGTTTTTT
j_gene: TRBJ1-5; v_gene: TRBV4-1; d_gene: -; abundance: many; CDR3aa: CASSQSPNQPQHF; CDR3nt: TGCGCCAGCAGCCAGAGTCCTAATCAGCCCCAGCATTTT
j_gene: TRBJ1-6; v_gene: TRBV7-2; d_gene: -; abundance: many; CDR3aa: CASSVHGSGVPLHF; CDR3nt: TGTGCCAGCAGCGTCCACGGTTCGGGGGTACCCCTCCACTTT
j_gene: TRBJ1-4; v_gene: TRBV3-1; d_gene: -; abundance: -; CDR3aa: CASSLPSTNEKLFF; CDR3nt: TGTGCCAGCAGCCTCCCCAGCACTAATGAAAAACTGTTTTTT
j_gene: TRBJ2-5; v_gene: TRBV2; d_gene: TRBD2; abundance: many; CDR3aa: CASSATSGREATQYF; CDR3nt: TGTGCCAGCAGTGCGACTAGCGGGAGGGAGGCGACCCAGTACTTC
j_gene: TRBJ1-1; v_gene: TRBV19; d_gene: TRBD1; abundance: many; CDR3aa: CASTPGTVNTEAFF; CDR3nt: TGTGCCAGTACCCCCGGGACAGTGAACACTGAAGCTTTCTTT
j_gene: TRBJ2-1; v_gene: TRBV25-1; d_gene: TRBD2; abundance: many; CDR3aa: CASSEAGGPYNEQFF; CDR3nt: TGTGCCAGCAGTGAGGCGGGAGGGCCCTACAATGAGCAGTTCTTC
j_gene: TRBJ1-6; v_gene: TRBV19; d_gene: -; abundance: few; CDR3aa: CASSMREGNSPLHF; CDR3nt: TGTGCCAGCAGTATGAGGGAGGGTAATTCACCCCTCCACTTT
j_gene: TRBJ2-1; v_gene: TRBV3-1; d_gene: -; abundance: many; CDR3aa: CATAVGSYNEQFF; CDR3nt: TGTGCCACAGCGGTTGGCTCCTACAATGAGCAGTTCTTC
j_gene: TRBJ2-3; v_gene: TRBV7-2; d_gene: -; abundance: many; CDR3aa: CASSYLRGSDTQYF; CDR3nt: TGTGCCAGCAGTTACCTCCGGGGTTCAGATACGCAGTATTTT
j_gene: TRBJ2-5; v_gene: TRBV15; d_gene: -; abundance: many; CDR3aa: CATSREGRGRETQYF; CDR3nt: TGTGCCACCAGCAGAGAAGGTCGAGGGCGGGAGACCCAGTACTTC
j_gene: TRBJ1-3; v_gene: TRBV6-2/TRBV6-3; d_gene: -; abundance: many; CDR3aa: CASSPTFGNTIYF; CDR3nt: TGTGCCAGCAGTCCGACGTTCGGAAACACCATATATTTT
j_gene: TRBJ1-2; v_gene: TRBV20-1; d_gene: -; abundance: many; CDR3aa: CSALPDSTGGYTF; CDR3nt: TGCAGTGCTCTACCCGATAGTACGGGTGGCTACACCTTC
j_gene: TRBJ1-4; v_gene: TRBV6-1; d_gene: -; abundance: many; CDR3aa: CASSTPRQGSEKLFF; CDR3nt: TGTGCCAGCAGTACCCCCCGGCAGGGAAGTGAAAAACTGTTTTTT
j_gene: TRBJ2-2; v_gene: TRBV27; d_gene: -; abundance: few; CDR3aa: CASTLTGRGELFF; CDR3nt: TGTGCCAGCACCCTAACGGGGAGGGGGGAGCTGTTTTTT
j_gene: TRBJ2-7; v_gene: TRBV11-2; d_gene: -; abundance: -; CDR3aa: CASSLRVAGGHEQYF; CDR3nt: TGTGCCAGCAGCTTAAGGGTGGCAGGAGGACACGAGCAGTACTTC
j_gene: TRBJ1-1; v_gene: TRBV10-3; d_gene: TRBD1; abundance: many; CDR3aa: CGASEDRGNTEAFF; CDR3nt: TGTGGAGCCTCTGAGGACAGGGGGAACACTGAAGCTTTCTTT
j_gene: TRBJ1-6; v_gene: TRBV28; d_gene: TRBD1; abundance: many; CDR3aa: CASSPFNAGGDVRNSPLHF; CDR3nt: TGTGCCAGCAGTCCCTTTAACGCAGGGGGCGACGTTCGAAATTCACCCCTCCACTTT
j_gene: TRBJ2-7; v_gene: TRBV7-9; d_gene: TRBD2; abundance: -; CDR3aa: CASRPTSGRASEQYF; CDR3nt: TGTGCCAGCAGGCCCACTAGCGGGAGGGCTAGCGAGCAGTACTTC
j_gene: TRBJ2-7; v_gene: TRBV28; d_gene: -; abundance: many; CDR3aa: CASSSGVDPLYEQYF; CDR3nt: TGTGCCAGCAGTTCAGGGGTTGACCCCCTCTACGAGCAGTACTTC
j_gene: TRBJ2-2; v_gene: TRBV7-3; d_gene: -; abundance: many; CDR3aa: CASSLAGNTGELFF; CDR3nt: TGTGCCAGCAGCTTGGCTGGCAACACCGGGGAGCTGTTTTTT
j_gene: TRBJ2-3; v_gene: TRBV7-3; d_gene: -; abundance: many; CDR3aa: CASSLTAPSDTQYF; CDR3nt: TGTGCCAGCAGCTTAACGGCGCCCAGCGATACGCAGTATTTT
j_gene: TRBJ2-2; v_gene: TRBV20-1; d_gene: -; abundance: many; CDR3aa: CSAHRSNTGELFF; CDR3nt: TGCAGTGCCCACAGGTCCAACACCGGGGAGCTGTTTTTT
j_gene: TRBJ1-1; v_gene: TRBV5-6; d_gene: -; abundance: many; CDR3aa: CASSLVATEAFF; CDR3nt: TGTGCCAGCAGCTTGGTAGCCACTGAAGCTTTCTTT
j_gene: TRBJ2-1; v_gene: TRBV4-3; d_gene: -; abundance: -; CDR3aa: CASSRRIDYEQFF; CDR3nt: TGCGCCAGCAGCCGCAGGATTGATTATGAGCAGTTCTTC
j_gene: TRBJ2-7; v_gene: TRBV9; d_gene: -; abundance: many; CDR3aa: CASSYRSGSSYEQYF; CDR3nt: TGTGCCAGCAGCTACAGAAGTGGGTCTTCCTACGAGCAGTACTTC
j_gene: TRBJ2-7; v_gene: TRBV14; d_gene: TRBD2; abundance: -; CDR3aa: CASSNVGTSGRDEQYF; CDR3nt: TGTGCCAGCAGCAACGTGGGGACTAGCGGGAGGGATGAGCAGTACTTC
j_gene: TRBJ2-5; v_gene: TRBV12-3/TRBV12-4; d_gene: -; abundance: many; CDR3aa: CASSSGTKETQYF; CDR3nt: TGTGCCAGCAGCTCCGGGACCAAAGAGACCCAGTACTTC
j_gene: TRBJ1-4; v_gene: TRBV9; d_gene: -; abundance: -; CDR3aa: CASSPWEESEKLFF; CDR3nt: TGTGCCAGCAGCCCTTGGGAAGAGAGTGAAAAACTGTTTTTT
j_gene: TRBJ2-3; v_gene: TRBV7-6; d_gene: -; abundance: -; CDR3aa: CASSPLEGREWADTQYF; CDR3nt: TGTGCCAGCAGCCCACTAGAGGGACGGGAATGGGCAGATACGCAGTATTTT
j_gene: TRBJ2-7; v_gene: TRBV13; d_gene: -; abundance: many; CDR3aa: CASSLVGNHYEQYF; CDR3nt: TGTGCCAGCAGCTTAGTGGGAAACCACTACGAGCAGTACTTC
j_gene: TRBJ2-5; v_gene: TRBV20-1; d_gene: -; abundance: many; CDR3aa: CSAVHLGQETQYF; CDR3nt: TGCAGTGCTGTTCACCTGGGACAAGAGACCCAGTACTTC
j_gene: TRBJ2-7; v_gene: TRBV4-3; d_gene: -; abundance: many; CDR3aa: CASSQEVEGGLGEQYF; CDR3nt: TGCGCCAGCAGCCAAGAGGTCGAGGGAGGACTGGGCGAGCAGTACTTC
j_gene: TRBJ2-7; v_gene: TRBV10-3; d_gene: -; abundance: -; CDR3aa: CALRGSSYEQYF; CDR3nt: TGTGCTCTCCGAGGCAGCTCCTACGAGCAGTACTTC
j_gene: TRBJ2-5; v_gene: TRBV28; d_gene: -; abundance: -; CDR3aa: CASSSPRGGLQETQYF; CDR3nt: TGTGCCAGCAGTTCCCCCCGGGGTGGACTTCAAGAGACCCAGTACTTC
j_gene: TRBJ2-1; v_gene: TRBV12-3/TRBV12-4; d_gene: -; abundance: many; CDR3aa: CASISGGDGYNEQFF; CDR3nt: TGTGCCAGCATTTCGGGGGGCGATGGGTACAATGAGCAGTTCTTC
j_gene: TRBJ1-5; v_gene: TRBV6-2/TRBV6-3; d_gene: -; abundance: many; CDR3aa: CASSYPGLANQPQHF; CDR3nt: TGTGCCAGCAGTTACCCGGGTCTAGCGAATCAGCCCCAGCATTTT
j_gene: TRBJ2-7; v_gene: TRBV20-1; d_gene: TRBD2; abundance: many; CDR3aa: CSAAELAASDYEQYF; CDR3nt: TGCAGTGCGGCGGAACTAGCGGCTAGCGACTACGAGCAGTACTTC
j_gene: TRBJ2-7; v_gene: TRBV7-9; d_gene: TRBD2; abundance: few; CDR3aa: CASSSWGGDLYEQYF; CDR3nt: TGTGCCAGCAGCTCTTGGGGGGGGGATCTCTACGAGCAGTACTTC
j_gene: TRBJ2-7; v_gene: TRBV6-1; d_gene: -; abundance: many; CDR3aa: CASSQGTASEQYF; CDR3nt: TGTGCCAGCAGCCAGGGGACGGCCTCCGAGCAGTACTTC
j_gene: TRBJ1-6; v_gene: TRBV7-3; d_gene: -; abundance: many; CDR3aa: CASSQGNSPLHF; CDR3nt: TGTGCCAGCAGCCAAGGCAATTCACCCCTCCACTTT
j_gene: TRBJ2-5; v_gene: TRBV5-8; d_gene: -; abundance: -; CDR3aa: CASSSNPGSETQYF; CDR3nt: TGTGCCAGCAGCTCTAACCCGGGGAGCGAGACCCAGTACTTC
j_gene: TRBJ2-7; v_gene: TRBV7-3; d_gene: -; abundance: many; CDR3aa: CASSLGDTREQYF; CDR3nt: TGTGCCAGCAGCTTGGGGGACACCCGGGAGCAGTACTTC
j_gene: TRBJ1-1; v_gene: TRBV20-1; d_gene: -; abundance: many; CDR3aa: CSARDPRAEAFF; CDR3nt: TGCAGTGCTAGAGACCCGCGGGCGGAAGCTTTCTTT
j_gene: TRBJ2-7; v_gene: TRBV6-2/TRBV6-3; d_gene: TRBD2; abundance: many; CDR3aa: CASSYSKELAGAKTLEQYF; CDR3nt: TGTGCCAGCAGTTACTCGAAAGAACTAGCGGGAGCAAAAACCCTCGAGCAGTACTTC